This T cell receptor (beta chain) emerged from a study of T-cell reconstitution after alpha-beta-depleted transplantation in children. General study findings and limits: Elevated TCRbeta diversity at day 60 was traced, in some patients, to surviving recipient T cells and thymic progenitors. One year after transplant, T-cell counts and diversity came mostly from newly produced T cells. Several hundred expanded graft clones reportedly were the source of alpha-beta T cells about two months after transplant.

As to this clonotype: As yet, its antigen is unknown.

CDR3 length: 12 amino acids. Germline-derived CDR1 and CDR2 are SQVTM and ANQGSEA. Trimming removed 3 bases at V and 2 bases at J, with 8 bases between. Construction of the TCRbeta library involved unique molecular identifiers. TCRdb reprocessed the PCR reads with MiXCR, giving one entry per CDR3 protein. The repertoire holds about 300,000 distinct CDR3 sequences, with around 10% as singletons. The sequence came from a boy in the first two years of life with acute myeloid leukemia, due to receive a stem cell transplant. The genes are TRBV29-1 and TRBJ2-7; D is ambiguous. The sample was PBMCs, taken before TCRalphabeta/CD19-depleted stem cell transplant. This CDR3 is CSVEVRPYEQYF. The DNA for the CDR3 is TGCAGCGTTGAGGTCAGGCCCTACGAGCAGTACTTC.